This TCR beta chain stems from a study of blood T cell repertoires in COVID-19. Study-level background: COVID-19 samples, acute and convalescent, were from the United States, Italy and Spain.

Sequencing used immunoSEQ multiplex PCR; TCRdb keeps in-frame clones, though not all of them. The table records tens of thousands of clones, about 85% of them present only once. Germline V gene lookup returns CDR1 MNHEY and CDR2 SMNVEV (reference sequence). The CDR3 length is 13 residues. The germline V and J ends were trimmed by 7 bases and 5 bases, with 14 bases remaining between them. Sequenced sample: peripheral blood. The chain joins TRBV27 to TRBJ1-1; TRBD1 might be the D (5 bases). The source is a woman aged 45-65 years with active or convalescent COVID-19. Written as DNA, the CDR3 is TGTGCCAGCAAGCTACAGGTATCAACTGAAGCTTTCTTT. It yields the protein CASKLQVSTEAFF.